This paragraph reports one TCR beta chain. No antigen is known for it. CD4+ T cells that had been cultured provided DNA sequenced with the Oncomine TCR Beta short-read assay. Using the QIAamp micro DNA kit, genomic DNA was extracted from the CD4+ T cells that had been cultured. From the PCR reads, TCRdb called clonotypes with MiXCR, one entry per CDR3 protein. This sample has about 15,000 distinct CDR3 sequences, with 40% to 60% found just once. Germline CDR1 reads LNHDA; CDR2 reads SQIVND (reference sequence). Trimming took off 5 bases at V and 3 bases at J, with 11 bases between the two ends. The CDR3 consists of 13 residues. These data come from a study of vaccination and CD4 T cells after COVID-19. Study-level information: The authors exposed cells to overlapping spike peptides derived from SARS-CoV-2, HCoV-NL63, HCoV-OC43 and HCoV-229E. Broader study findings: A nonsignificant median increase from around 21 to 38 SARS-CoV-2-reactive clonotypes was observed.

The sample's treatment: roughly ten-day PBMC culture with coronavirus spike peptide pools or control peptides (ViraFEST assay). The ViraFEST method relied on peptide pools to expand antigen-specific T cells, followed by TCR sequencing. This receptor was identified in a human donor who had recovered from COVID-19. This chain links TRBV19 with TRBJ2-7; D not certain. The sequencing here drew on CD4+ T cells from blood, cultured in vitro, taken before SARS-CoV-2 vaccination. CDR3 sequence (DNA): TGTGCCAGTAGTTCCCAGCGTTACTACGAGCAGTACTTC. This codes for CASSSQRYYEQYF. Looking up the rest from reference TRBV19 and TRBJ2-7 gives the full variable domain: DGGITQSPKYLFRKEGQNVTLSCEQNLNHDAMYWYRQDPGQGLRLIYYSQIVNDFQKGDIAEGYSVSREKKESFPLTVTSAQKNPTAFYLCASSSQRYYEQYFGPGTRLTVT.